This T cell receptor beta chain was identified in a study of STAT5B mutations in CD4+ large granular lymphocyte leukemia. Notes on this clone: The antigen remains undetermined.

This table comes from immunoSEQ multiplex PCR, and its TCRdb copy is limited to in-frame clones, with some not included. Seen here are fewer than 35,000 clones, 70% to 75% observed once, and the top ten hold 3.1%. General study results and limits: Compared with healthy controls (2/35), patient top clones favored TRBV06 (8/27). Around 25% of private leukemic clonotypes occurred rarely in other patients' non-leukemic repertoires.

This CDR3 region has 15 residues. Germline V CDR1 and CDR2: LGHNA, YNFKEQ. The V end was cut by 3 bases, the J end by 5 bases, with 14 bases between. The gene calls are TRBV4-2 and TRBJ2-1; D is perhaps TRBD2 (6 bases). This clonotype was sampled from a human donor in good health. The source material was CD4+ T cells from blood buffy coats. In nucleotides, the CDR3 is TGTGCCAGCAGCCAGGACCAGAAGCGGGACAATGAGCAGTTCTTC. Its protein is CASSQDQKRDNEQFF.